This note documents a single T cell receptor beta chain sequence. The antigen is not known. Donors were ostensibly healthy at sampling, although undocumented immune exposures were probable. The source of the sample is a study of cytomegalovirus exposure and HLA in healthy donors. Study conclusions and caveats: Beyond CMV serostatus, there was no information to go on about immune exposure.

It was with 60 Vbeta and 13 Jbeta primers that the PCR ran. The repertoire was sequenced with immunoSEQ multiplex PCR; TCRdb's copy has only in-frame clones and lacks some. The table lists 150,000 to 160,000 clones, around 80% of them singletons. The V gene's germline CDR1 is MNHNY and CDR2 SVGAGI (reference sequence). This CDR3 has 15 residues. V lost 4 bases and J 0 bases, leaving 11 bases between the germline ends. Sample: PBMCs. The chain recombines TRBV6-6 with TRBJ2-3; D perhaps matches TRBD1 (5 bases). This receptor was identified in a man aged 30-40 years in good health and CMV-seropositive. The CDR3 region is CASSSQGISTDTQYF. The CDR3 DNA reads as TGTGCCAGCAGTTCGCAGGGAATTAGCACAGATACGCAGTATTTT.